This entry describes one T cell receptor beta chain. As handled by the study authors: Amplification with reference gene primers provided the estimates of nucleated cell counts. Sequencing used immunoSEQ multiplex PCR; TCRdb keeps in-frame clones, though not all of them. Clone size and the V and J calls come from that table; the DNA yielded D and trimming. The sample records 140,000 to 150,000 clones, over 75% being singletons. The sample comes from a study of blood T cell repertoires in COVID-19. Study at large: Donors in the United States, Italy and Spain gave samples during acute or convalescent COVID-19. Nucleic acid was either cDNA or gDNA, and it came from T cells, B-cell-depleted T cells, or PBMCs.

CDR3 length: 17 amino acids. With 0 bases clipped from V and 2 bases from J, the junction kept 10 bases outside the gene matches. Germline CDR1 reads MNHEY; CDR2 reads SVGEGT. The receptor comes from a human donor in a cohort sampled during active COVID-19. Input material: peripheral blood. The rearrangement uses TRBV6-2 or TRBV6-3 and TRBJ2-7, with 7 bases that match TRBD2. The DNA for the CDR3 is TGTGCCAGCAGTTACTCGCGGGGGTTGGGGCGGACCTACGAGCAGTACGTC. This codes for CASSYSRGLGRTYEQYV.